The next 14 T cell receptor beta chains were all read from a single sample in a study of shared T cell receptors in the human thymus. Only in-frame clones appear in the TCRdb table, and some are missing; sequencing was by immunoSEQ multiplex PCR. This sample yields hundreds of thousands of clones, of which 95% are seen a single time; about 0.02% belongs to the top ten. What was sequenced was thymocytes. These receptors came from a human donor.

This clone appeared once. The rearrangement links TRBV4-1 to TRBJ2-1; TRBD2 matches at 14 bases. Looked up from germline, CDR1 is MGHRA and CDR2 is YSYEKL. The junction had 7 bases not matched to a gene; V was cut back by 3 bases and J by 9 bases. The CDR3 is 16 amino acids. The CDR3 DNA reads TGCGCCAGCAGCCAGAGACTAGCGGGAGGGCCGGTTGAGCAGTTCTTC. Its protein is CASSQRLAGGPVEQFF.

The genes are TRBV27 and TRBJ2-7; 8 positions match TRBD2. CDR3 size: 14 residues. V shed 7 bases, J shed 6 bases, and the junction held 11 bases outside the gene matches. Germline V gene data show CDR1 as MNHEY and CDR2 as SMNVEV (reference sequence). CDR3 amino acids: CASTHGAGGIEQYF. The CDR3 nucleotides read TGTGCCAGCACCCATGGCGCGGGAGGCATCGAGCAGTACTTC.

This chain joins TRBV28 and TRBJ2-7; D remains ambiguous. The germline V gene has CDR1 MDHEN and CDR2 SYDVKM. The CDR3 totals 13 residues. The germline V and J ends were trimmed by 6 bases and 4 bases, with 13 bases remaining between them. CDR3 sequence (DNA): TGTGCCAGCAGCCCATCGTCTGTTTACGAGCAGTACTTC. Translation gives CASSPSSVYEQYF.

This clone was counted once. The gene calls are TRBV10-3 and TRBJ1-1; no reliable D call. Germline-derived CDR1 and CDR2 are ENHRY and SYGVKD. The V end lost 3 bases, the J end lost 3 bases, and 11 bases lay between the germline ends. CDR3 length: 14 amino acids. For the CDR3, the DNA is TGTGCCATCAGTGATTGGAGGACTGACACTGAAGCTTTCTTT. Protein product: CAISDWRTDTEAFF.

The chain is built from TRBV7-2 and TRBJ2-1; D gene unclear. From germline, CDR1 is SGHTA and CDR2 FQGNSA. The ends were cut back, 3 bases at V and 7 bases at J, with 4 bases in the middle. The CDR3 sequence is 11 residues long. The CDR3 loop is CASSFRNEQFF. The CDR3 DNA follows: TGTGCCAGCAGCTTCAGGAATGAGCAGTTCTTC.

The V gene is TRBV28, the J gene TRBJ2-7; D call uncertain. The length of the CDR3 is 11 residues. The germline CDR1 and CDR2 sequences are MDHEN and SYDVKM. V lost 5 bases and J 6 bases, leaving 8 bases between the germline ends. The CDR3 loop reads CASSPRSEQYF. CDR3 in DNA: TGTGCCAGCAGTCCCCGGAGCGAGCAGTACTTC.

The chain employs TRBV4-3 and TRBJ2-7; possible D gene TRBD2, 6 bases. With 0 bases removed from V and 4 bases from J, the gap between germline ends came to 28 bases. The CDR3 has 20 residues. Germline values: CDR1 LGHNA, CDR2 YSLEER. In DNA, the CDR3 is TGCGCCAGCAGCCAAGAATGGGGGGTGCTCGAAATGGGCCGTAGGTACGAGCAGTACTTC. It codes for CASSQEWGVLEMGRRYEQYF.

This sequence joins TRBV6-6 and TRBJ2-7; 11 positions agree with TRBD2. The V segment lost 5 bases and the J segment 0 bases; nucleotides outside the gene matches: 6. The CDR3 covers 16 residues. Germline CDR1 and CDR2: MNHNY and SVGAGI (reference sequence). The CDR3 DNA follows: TGTGCCAGCAGTCCGGGACTAGCGGCCCTCTCCTACGAGCAGTACTTC. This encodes CASSPGLAALSYEQYF.

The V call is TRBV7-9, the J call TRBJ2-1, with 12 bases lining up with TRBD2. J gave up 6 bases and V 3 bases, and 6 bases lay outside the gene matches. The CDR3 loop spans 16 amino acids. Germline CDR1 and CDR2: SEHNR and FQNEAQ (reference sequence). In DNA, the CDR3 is TGTGCCAGCAGCTTGAACGGACTAGCGGGATCCAATGAGCAGTTCTTC. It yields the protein CASSLNGLAGSNEQFF. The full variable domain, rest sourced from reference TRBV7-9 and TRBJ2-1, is DTGVSQNPRHKITKRGQNVTFRCDPISEHNRLYWYRQTLGQGPEFLTYFQNEAQLEKSRLLSDRFSAERPKGSFSTLEIQRTEQGDSAMYLCASSLNGLAGSNEQFFGPGTRLTVL.

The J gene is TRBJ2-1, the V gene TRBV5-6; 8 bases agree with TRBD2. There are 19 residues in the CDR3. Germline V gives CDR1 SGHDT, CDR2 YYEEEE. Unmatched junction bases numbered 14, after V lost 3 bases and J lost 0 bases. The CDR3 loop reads CASSSPGGGRRSSYNEQFF. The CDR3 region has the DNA TGTGCCAGCAGCTCCCCCGGCGGGGGGCGTCGATCCTCCTACAATGAGCAGTTCTTC. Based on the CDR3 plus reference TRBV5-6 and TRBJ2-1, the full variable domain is DAGVTQSPTHLIKTRGQQVTLRCSPKSGHDTVSWYQQALGQGPQFIFQYYEEEERQRGNFPDRFSGHQFPNYSSELNVNALLLGDSALYLCASSSPGGGRRSSYNEQFFGPGTRLTVL.

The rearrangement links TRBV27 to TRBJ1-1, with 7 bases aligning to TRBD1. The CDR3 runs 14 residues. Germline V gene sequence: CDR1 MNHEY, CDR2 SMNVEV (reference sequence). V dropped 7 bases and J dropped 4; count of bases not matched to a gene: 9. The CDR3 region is CASIPGGIRTEAFF. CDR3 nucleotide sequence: TGTGCCAGCATCCCAGGGGGTATCCGCACTGAAGCTTTCTTT.

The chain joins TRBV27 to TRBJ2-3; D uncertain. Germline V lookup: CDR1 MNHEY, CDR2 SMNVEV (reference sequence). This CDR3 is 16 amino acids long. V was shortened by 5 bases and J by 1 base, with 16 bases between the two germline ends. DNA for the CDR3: TGTGCCAGCAGTAGGACCAAAGAGGCTTGCACAGATACGCAGTATTTT. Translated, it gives CASSRTKEACTDTQYF.

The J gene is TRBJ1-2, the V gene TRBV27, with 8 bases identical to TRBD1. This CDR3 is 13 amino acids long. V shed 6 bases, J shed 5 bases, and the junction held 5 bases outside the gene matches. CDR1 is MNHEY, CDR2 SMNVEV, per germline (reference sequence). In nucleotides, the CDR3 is TGTGCCAGCAGCCGGGACAGGCTGTATGGCTACACCTTC. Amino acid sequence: CASSRDRLYGYTF.

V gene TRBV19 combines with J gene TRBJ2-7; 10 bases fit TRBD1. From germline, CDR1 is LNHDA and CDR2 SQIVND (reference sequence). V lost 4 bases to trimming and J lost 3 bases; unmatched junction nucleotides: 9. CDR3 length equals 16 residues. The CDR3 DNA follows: TGTGCCAGTAGTACCCTACCGGGACAGGGGAACTACGAGCAGTACTTC. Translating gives CASSTLPGQGNYEQYF.